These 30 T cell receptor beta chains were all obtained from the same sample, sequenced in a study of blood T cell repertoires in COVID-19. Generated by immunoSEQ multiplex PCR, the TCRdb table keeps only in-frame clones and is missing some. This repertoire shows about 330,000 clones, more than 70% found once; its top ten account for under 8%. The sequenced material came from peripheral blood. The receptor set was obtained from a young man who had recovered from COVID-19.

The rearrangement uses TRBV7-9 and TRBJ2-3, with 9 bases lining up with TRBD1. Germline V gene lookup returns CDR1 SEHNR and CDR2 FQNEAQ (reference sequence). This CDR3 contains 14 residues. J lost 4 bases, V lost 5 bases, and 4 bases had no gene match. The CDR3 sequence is CASSPGTGPDTQYF. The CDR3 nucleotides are TGTGCCAGCAGCCCAGGGACAGGGCCAGATACGCAGTATTTT.

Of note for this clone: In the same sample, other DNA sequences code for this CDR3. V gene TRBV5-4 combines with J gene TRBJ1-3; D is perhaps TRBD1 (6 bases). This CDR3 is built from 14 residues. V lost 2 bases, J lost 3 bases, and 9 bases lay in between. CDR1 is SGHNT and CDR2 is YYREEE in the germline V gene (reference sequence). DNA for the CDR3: TGTGCCAGCAGCTTAAGAGGGGGTGGAAACACCATATATTTT. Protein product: CASSLRGGGNTIYF.

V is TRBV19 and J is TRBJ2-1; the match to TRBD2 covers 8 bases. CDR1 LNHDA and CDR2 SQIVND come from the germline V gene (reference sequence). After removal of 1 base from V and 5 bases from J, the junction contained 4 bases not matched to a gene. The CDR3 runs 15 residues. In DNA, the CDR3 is TGTGCCAGTAGTATAGTAGGGACTAGTAACAATGAGCAGTTCTTC. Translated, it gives CASSIVGTSNNEQFF.

The CDR3 spells CASSWGQKNEQFF. The CDR3 DNA sequence: TGTGCCAGCAGCTGGGGACAGAAGAATGAGCAGTTCTTC. The chain carries TRBV6-5 and TRBJ2-1; 7 bases are a match to TRBD1. The CDR3 loop spans 13 amino acids. The germline CDR1 and CDR2 sequences are MNHEY and SVGAGI. The V and J ends lost 6 bases and 7 bases, in that order; junction bases with no gene match: 6.

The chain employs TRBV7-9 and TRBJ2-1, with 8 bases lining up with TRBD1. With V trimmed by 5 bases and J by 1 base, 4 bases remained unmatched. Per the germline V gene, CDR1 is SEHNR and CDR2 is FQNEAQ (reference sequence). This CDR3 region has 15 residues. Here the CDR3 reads CASSPDRVSYNEQFF. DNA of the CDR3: TGTGCCAGCAGCCCGGACAGGGTGTCCTACAATGAGCAGTTCTTC.

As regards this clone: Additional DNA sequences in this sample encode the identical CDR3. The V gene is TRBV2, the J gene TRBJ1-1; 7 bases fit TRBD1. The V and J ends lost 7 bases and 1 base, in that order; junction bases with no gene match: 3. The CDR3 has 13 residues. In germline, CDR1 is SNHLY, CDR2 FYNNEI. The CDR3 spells CASKGQPNTEAFF. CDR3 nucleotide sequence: TGTGCCAGCAAGGGACAGCCGAACACTGAAGCTTTCTTT. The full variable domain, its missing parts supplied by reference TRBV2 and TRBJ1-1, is EPEVTQTPSHQVTQMGQEVILRCVPISNHLYFYWYRQILGQKVEFLVSFYNNEISEKSEIFDDQFSVERPDGSNFTLKIRSTKLEDSAMYFCASKGQPNTEAFFGQGTRLTVV.

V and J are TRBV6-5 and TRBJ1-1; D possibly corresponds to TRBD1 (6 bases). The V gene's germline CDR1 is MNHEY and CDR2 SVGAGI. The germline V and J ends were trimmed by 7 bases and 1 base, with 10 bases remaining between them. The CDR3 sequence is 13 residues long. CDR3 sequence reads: CASTKGGNTEAFF. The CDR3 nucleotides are TGTGCCAGCACCAAAGGGGGGAACACTGAAGCTTTCTTT.

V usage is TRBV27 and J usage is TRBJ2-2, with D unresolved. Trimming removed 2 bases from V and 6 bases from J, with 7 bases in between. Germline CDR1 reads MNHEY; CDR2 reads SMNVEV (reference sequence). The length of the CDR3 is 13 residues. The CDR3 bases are TGTGCCAGCAGTTTAGGAGCCGCCGGGGAGCTGTTTTTT. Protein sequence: CASSLGAAGELFF.

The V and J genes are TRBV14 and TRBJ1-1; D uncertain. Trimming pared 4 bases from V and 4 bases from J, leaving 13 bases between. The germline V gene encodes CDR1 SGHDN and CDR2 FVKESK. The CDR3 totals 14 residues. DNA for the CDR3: TGTGCCAGCAGCCCGACCATCTCGGGCACTGAAGCTTTCTTT. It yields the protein CASSPTISGTEAFF.

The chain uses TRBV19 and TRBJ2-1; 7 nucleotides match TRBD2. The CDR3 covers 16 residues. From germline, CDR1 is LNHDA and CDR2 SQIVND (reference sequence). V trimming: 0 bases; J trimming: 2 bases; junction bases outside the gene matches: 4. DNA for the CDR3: TGTGCCAGTAGTATAGAGGGCGGGGGTCCCTACAATGAGCAGTTCTTC. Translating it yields CASSIEGGGPYNEQFF.

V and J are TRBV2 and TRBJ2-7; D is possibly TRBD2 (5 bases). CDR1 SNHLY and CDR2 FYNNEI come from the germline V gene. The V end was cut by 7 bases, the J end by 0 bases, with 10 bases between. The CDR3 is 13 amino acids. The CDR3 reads CASTSPSSYEQYF. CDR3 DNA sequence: TGTGCCAGCACTAGCCCCAGCTCCTACGAGCAGTACTTC.

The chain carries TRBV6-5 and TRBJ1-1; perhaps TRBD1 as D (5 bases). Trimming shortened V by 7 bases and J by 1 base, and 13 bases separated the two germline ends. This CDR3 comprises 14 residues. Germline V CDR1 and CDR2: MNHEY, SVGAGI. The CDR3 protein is CASIRARANTEAFF. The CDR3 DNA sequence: TGTGCCAGCATCCGGGCCAGGGCGAACACTGAAGCTTTCTTT.

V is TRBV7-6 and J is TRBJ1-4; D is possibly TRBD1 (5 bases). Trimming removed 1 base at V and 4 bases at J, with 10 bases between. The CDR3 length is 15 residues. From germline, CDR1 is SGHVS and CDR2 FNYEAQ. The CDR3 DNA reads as TGTGCCAGCAGCTTAGGAGGCAGGGTTAATGAAAAACTGTTTTTT. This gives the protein CASSLGGRVNEKLFF.

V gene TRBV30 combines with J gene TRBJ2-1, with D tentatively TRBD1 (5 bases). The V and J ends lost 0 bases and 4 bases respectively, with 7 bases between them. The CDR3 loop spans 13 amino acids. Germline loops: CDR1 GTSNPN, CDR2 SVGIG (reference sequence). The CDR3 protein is CAWSVGAYNEQFF. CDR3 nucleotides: TGTGCCTGGAGTGTAGGGGCGTACAATGAGCAGTTCTTC.

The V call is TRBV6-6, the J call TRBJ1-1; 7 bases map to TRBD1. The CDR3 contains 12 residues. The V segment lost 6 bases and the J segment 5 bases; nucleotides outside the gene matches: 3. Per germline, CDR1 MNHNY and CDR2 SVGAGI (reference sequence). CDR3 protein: CASRAGGTEAFF. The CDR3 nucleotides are TGTGCCAGCAGGGCAGGGGGTACTGAAGCTTTCTTT.

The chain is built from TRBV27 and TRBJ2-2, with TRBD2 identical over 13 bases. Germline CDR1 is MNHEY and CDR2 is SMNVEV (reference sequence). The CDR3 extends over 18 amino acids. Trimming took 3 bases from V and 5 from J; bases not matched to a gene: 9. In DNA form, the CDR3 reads TGTGCCAGCAGTTTGTTAGGACTAGCGGGAGAGTATACCGGGGAGCTGTTTTTT. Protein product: CASSLLGLAGEYTGELFF.

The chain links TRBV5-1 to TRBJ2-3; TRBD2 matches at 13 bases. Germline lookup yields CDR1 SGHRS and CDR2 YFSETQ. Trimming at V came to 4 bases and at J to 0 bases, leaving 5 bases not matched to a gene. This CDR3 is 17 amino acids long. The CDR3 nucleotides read TGCGCCAGCAGCATCGGGACTAGCGGGACTAGCACAGATACGCAGTATTTT. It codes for CASSIGTSGTSTDTQYF.

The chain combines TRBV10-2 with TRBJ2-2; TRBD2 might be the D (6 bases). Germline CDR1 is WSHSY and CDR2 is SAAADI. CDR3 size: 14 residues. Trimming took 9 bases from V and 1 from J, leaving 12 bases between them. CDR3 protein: CASHGGWNTGELFF. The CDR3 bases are TGCGCCAGTCATGGGGGGTGGAACACCGGGGAGCTGTTTTTT.

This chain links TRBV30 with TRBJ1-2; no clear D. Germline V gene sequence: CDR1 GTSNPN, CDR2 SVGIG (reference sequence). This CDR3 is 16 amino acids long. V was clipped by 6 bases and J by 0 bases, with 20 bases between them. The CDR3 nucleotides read TGTGCCTGCGTCGAGGGAGGCGGAGTAGCTAACTATGGCTACACCTTC. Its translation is CACVEGGGVANYGYTF.

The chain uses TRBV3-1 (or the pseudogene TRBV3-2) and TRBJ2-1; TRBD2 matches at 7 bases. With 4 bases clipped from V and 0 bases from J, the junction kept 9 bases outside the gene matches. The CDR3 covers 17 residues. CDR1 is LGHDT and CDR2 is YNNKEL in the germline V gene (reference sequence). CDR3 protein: CASSPFAGVSSYNEQFF. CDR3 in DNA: TGTGCCAGCAGCCCATTTGCGGGGGTTAGCTCCTACAATGAGCAGTTCTTC.

The CDR3 sequence is CSVELRGPEAFF. As DNA, the CDR3 is TGCAGCGTTGAACTCAGGGGCCCTGAAGCTTTCTTT. V and J are TRBV29-1 and TRBJ1-1; the D gene is possibly TRBD1 (6 bases). CDR3 size: 12 residues. The V gene's germline CDR1 is SQVTM and CDR2 ANQGSEA. V was cut by 2 bases and J by 6 bases, with 10 bases left in between.

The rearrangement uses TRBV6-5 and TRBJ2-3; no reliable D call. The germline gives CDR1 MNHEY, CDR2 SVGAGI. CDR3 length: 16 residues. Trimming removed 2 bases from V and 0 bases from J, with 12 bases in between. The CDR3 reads CASSYIPQSSTDTQYF. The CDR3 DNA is TGTGCCAGCAGTTACATCCCACAGTCGAGCACAGATACGCAGTATTTT.

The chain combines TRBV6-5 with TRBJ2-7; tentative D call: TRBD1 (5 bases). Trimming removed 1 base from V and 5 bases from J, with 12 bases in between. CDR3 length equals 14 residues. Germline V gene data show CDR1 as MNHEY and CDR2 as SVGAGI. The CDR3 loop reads CASSYLQGNHEQYF. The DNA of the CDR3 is TGTGCCAGCAGTTACTTGCAGGGTAACCACGAGCAGTACTTC.

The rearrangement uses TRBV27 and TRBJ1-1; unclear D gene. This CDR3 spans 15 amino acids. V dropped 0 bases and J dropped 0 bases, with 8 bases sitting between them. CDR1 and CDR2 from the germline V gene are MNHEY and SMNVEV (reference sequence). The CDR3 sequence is CASSLSAGLNTEAFF. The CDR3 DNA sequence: TGTGCCAGCAGTTTATCCGCGGGGTTGAACACTGAAGCTTTCTTT.

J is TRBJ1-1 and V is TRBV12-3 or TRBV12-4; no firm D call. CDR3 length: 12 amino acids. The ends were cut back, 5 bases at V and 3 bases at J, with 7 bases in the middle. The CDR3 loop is CASSLADTEAFF. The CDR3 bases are TGTGCCAGCAGTCTGGCTGACACTGAAGCTTTCTTT.

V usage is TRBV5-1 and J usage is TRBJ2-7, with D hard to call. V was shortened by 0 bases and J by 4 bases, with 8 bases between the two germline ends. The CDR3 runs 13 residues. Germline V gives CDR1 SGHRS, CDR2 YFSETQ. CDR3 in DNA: TGCGCCAGCAGCTTGGGTTCCGGTTACGAGCAGTACTTC. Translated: CASSLGSGYEQYF. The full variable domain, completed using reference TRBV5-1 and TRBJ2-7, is KAGVTQTPRYLIKTRGQQVTLSCSPISGHRSVSWYQQTPGQGLQFLFEYFSETQRNKGNFPGRFSGRQFSNSRSEMNVSTLELGDSALYLCASSLGSGYEQYFGPGTRLTVT.

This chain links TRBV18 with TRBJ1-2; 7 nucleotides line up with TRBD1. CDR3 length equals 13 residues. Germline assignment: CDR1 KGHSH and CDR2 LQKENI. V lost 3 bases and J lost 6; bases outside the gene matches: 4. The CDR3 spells CASSPTGEHGYTF. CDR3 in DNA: TGTGCCAGCTCACCTACAGGGGAACATGGCTACACCTTC.

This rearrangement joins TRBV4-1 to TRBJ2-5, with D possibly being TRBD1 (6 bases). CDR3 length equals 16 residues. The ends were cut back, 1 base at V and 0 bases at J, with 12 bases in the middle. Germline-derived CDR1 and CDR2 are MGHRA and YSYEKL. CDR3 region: CASSQVYGQNQETQYF. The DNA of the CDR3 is TGCGCCAGCAGCCAAGTATACGGACAGAACCAAGAGACCCAGTACTTC.

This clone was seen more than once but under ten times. CDR3 sequence reads: CASSLVYQGKTPLHF. Here the CDR3 DNA reads TGTGCCAGCAGCTTAGTTTACCAGGGGAAAACACCCCTCCACTTT. The gene calls are TRBV7-2 and TRBJ1-6; tentatively, D is TRBD1 (6 bases). Germline V gene lookup returns CDR1 SGHTA and CDR2 FQGNSA. V was clipped by 1 base and J by 11 bases, with 15 bases between them. The CDR3 consists of 15 residues. The entire variable domain, with the rest obtained from reference TRBV7-2 and TRBJ1-6, is as follows: GAGVSQSPSNKVTEKGKDVELRCDPISGHTALYWYRQSLGQGLEFLIYFQGNSAPDKSGLPSDRFSAERTGGSVSTLTIQRTQQEDSAVYLCASSLVYQGKTPLHFGNGTRLTVT.

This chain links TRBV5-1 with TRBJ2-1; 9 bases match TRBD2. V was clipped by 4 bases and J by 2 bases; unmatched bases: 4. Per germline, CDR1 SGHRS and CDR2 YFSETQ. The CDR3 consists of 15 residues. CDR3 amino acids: CASSPPSGAYNEQFF. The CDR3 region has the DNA TGCGCCAGCAGCCCGCCTAGCGGGGCCTACAATGAGCAGTTCTTC.